The 3 T cell receptor beta chains below come from one sample, sequenced in a study of blood T cell repertoires in COVID-19. The repertoire was sequenced with immunoSEQ multiplex PCR; TCRdb's copy has only in-frame clones and lacks some. This table holds approximately 260,000 clones, approximately 83% found once. The sequenced sample consisted of PBMCs or T cells enriched from blood (not recorded which). Receptors originate from a woman in her thirties or forties with acute COVID-19.

The chain employs TRBV7-9 and TRBJ1-6; D gene unclear. The V gene's germline CDR1 is SEHNR and CDR2 FQNEAQ (reference sequence). This CDR3 has 13 amino acids. V was trimmed by 5 bases and J by 5 bases, leaving 7 bases between them. CDR3: CASSVSDNSPLHF. DNA for the CDR3: TGTGCCAGCAGCGTCAGCGATAATTCACCCCTCCACTTT.

The V and J genes are TRBV6-5 and TRBJ2-1, with D possibly TRBD2 on 6 matching bases. Germline V gene lookup returns CDR1 MNHEY and CDR2 SVGAGI. The V end was cut by 6 bases, the J end by 3 bases, with 12 bases between. The CDR3 runs 14 residues. The CDR3 nucleotides read TGTGCCAGCAGAGACCCCGGGAGCTACAATGAGCAGTTCTTC. Protein: CASRDPGSYNEQFF.

J is TRBJ1-1 and V is TRBV20-1; D is unresolved. The germline CDR1 and CDR2 sequences are DFQATT and SNEGSKA (reference sequence). The CDR3 has 11 residues. V gave up 3 bases and J gave up 5 bases, with 7 bases separating them. The CDR3, as DNA: TGCAGTGCTAGTCGGGAGACTGAAGCTTTCTTT. Protein: CSASRETEAFF.